Below are 6 T cell receptor gamma chains sequenced from a single sample in a study of γδ T cells in repeated Plasmodium falciparum infection. Vgamma9/Vdelta2+ and Vdelta2-negative gammadelta T cells were flow-sorted from PBMC for bulk sequencing. TCRdb reanalysed the multiplex PCR reads with CATT. The sample shows about 30,000 gamma-chain clones, under 1.5% of them seen only once. The sample comprised gamma-delta T cells from blood. These receptors were collected from a pool of human donors (malaria-infected and uninfected, not separated).

This clone was seen many times. This likely stems from a read error, as it lies one base from a far larger clone. Other DNA variants within this sample encode the same CDR3. This chain connects TRGV9 to TRGJP. Assignment of the J gene here rests on matching the DNA to germline, because TCRdb gives none. Germline CDR1 GITISATS, CDR2 ISYDGTV (reference sequence). The CDR3 totals 18 residues. DNA for the CDR3: TGTGCCTTGTGGGACCAGGGCGCTTTTGGGTTGGGCAAAAAGATCAAGGTATTT. It is translated as CALWDQGAFGLGKKIKVF.

This chain connects TRGV9 to TRGJ1 or TRGJ2. TCRdb does not report a J gene; here it was assigned by matching the DNA to germline references. Germline V lookup: CDR1 GITISATS, CDR2 ISYDGTV (reference sequence). The CDR3 spans 15 residues. After removal of 3 bases from V and 6 bases from J, the junction contained 14 bases not matched to a gene. CDR3 sequence: CALWEPRTRAYKKLF. The CDR3 DNA sequence: TGTGCCTTGTGGGAGCCGCGGACCAGGGCTTATAAGAAACTCTTT.

This clone occurred a few times. The protein that TCRdb holds for this DNA derives from a much larger clone and differs from the translated DNA at residue 5, which likely indicates a read error; the protein shown here is translated from the DNA. The CDR3 DNA reads TGTGCCTTGTGGGGGGTGTATGATAAGTTGGGCAAAAAAATCAAGGTATTT. Protein product: CALWGVYDKLGKKIKVF. J is TRGJP and V is TRGV9. TCRdb leaves out the J gene; it was filled in here by matching the DNA to germline. There are 17 residues in the CDR3. Germline assignment: CDR1 GITISATS and CDR2 ISYDGTV (reference sequence).

This clone was seen repeatedly, ten times or more. TCRdb's protein for this DNA is that of a much larger clone and differs from the translation at residue 6, likely a read error; the protein shown is the DNA translation. The V gene is TRGV8, the J gene TRGJ1 or TRGJ2. The J gene, absent from TCRdb, was called here by matching the DNA to germline. Germline V gene lookup returns CDR1 VENAVY and CDR2 YDSYNSRV. There are 10 residues in the CDR3. V was pared by 5 bases and J by 9 bases, with 4 bases of the junction left unmatched. For the CDR3, the DNA is TGTGCCACCTGGGGGTTTAAGAAACTCTTT. It translates to CATWGFKKLF.

The table lists this clone with many counts. This sequence joins TRGV4 and TRGJ1 or TRGJ2. V was clipped by 4 bases and J by 2 bases; unmatched bases: 5. Per germline, CDR1 EGSTGY and CDR2 YDSYTSSV. The CDR3 covers 13 residues. The CDR3 coding sequence is TGTGCCACCTGGGAACCGGATTATTATAAGAAACTCTTT. Translation gives CATWEPDYYKKLF.

This clone has just a few counts. TCRdb shows a much larger clone's protein in place of this DNA's translation, and the two differ at residue 9, likely through a read error; the protein shown is translated from the DNA. The chain uses TRGV5 and TRGJ1 or TRGJ2. As TCRdb names no J gene, one was assigned here on the basis of a DNA match to germline. CDR1 and CDR2 from the germline V gene are VINAFY and YDVSNSKD. The CDR3 is made up of 13 amino acids. With V trimmed by 0 bases and J by 9 bases, 8 bases remained unmatched. The CDR3 sequence is CATWDRRVAKKLF. The CDR3 DNA follows: TGTGCCACCTGGGACAGGCGTGTTGCTAAGAAACTCTTT.